The 21 T cell receptor beta chains listed next were all sequenced from one sample in a study of blood T cell repertoires in COVID-19. Libraries were prepared by immunoSEQ multiplex PCR; TCRdb keeps only in-frame clonotypes and omits some of them. The repertoire holds 280,000 or so clones, with almost 90% as singletons. The sequenced material came from PBMCs or T cells enriched from blood (not recorded which). Every receptor here comes from a woman under 30 with acute COVID-19.

This rearrangement joins TRBV14 to TRBJ1-1; D unclear. V dropped 2 bases and J dropped 1 base, with 11 bases sitting between them. The CDR3 runs to 15 residues. The germline gives CDR1 SGHDN, CDR2 FVKESK. This chain's CDR3 is CASSQFIIRNTEAFF. CDR3 sequence (DNA): TGTGCCAGCAGCCAATTTATTATCCGGAACACTGAAGCTTTCTTT.

The gene calls are TRBV4-2 and TRBJ1-3, with 8 positions matching TRBD1. CDR1 and CDR2 (germline): LGHNA, YNFKEQ. Trimming took 6 bases from V and 0 from J; bases not matched to a gene: 4. CDR3 size: 15 residues. The DNA for the CDR3 is TGTGCCAGCAGAAGACAGGGGTCCTCTGGAAACACCATATATTTT. It is translated as CASRRQGSSGNTIYF.

The J gene is TRBJ2-3, the V gene TRBV7-9; no reliable D call. CDR1 and CDR2 from the germline V gene are SEHNR and FQNEAQ (reference sequence). There are 15 residues in the CDR3. Between the trimmed V and J ends, which lost 2 bases and 2 bases, there was a span of 11 bases. For the CDR3, the DNA is TGTGCCAGCAGCTTATTGCTCCTACTCACAGATACGCAGTATTTT. Its translation: CASSLLLLLTDTQYF.

The chain recombines TRBV6-5 with TRBJ1-5; D remains unclear. The germline V gene encodes CDR1 MNHEY and CDR2 SVGAGI. The V gene lost 8 bases and the J gene lost 2 bases, with 7 bases spanning the gap. The length of the CDR3 is 12 residues. The CDR3 loop is CASGLGNQPQHF. The CDR3, as DNA: TGTGCCAGCGGCTTGGGCAATCAGCCCCAGCATTTT.

The V gene is TRBV28, the J gene TRBJ1-3; maybe TRBD1 (5 bases). V lost 8 bases to trimming and J lost 0 bases, with 17 bases between them. Germline CDR1 and CDR2: MDHEN and SYDVKM. The CDR3 spans 16 residues. Here the CDR3 reads CASYATDRISGNTIYF. The CDR3, as DNA: TGTGCCAGCTACGCGACAGACAGAATCTCTGGAAACACCATATATTTT.

The chain uses TRBV14 and TRBJ2-3; TRBD2 agrees at 10 bases. V shed 3 bases, J shed 4 bases, and the junction held 4 bases outside the gene matches. The CDR3 totals 15 residues. The germline gives CDR1 SGHDN, CDR2 FVKESK. CDR3 bases: TGTGCCAGCAGCCATCAAGCGGGAGGGCCAGATACGCAGTATTTT. Protein product: CASSHQAGGPDTQYF.

This rearrangement joins TRBV3-1 (or the pseudogene TRBV3-2) to TRBJ2-7; 13 nucleotides align to TRBD2. The CDR3 length is 15 residues. V gave up 4 bases and J gave up 4 bases; unmatched junction bases: 4. In germline, CDR1 is LGHDT, CDR2 YNNKEL (reference sequence). The CDR3 DNA follows: TGTGCCAGCAGCCGTGGACTAGCGGGAGAGTACGAGCAGTACTTC. It translates to CASSRGLAGEYEQYF.

V gene TRBV3-1 (or the pseudogene TRBV3-2) combines with J gene TRBJ2-3; 7 positions agree with TRBD1. V dropped 4 bases and J dropped 5; count of bases not matched to a gene: 9. The CDR3 runs 15 residues. Germline V gene sequence: CDR1 LGHDT, CDR2 YNNKEL (reference sequence). For the CDR3, the DNA is TGTGCCAGCAGCCCGCGGACAGGAGGTGGAGATACGCAGTATTTT. It encodes CASSPRTGGGDTQYF.

The J gene is TRBJ2-1, the V gene TRBV18; weak D call: TRBD1 (5 bases). Trimming removed 0 bases from V and 0 bases from J, with 12 bases in between. This CDR3 has 17 amino acids. Germline V gene sequence: CDR1 KGHSH, CDR2 LQKENI. The CDR3 loop reads CASSPPGQPGSYNEQFF. In DNA form, the CDR3 reads TGTGCCAGCTCACCACCGGGGCAGCCCGGCTCCTACAATGAGCAGTTCTTC. Drawing the rest from reference TRBV18 and TRBJ2-1, the complete variable domain is NAGVMQNPRHLVRRRGQEARLRCSPMKGHSHVYWYRQLPEEGLKFMVYLQKENIIDESGMPKERFSAEFPKEGPSILRIQQVVRGDSAAYFCASSPPGQPGSYNEQFFGPGTRLTVL.

This chain connects TRBV2 to TRBJ2-7; 10 bases align to TRBD2. Germline trimming cut 7 bases from V and 4 bases from J; bases unmatched to any gene: 10. The germline gives CDR1 SNHLY, CDR2 FYNNEI. This CDR3 is built from 15 residues. CDR3 sequence: CASTLTSGTWYEQYF. The CDR3 nucleotides are TGTGCCAGCACCCTCACTAGCGGGACATGGTACGAGCAGTACTTC.

In DNA, the CDR3 is TGTGCCTGGAGCCAGGGGGCAGGCAATTCACCCCTCCACTTT. Its translation: CAWSQGAGNSPLHF. This chain joins TRBV30 and TRBJ1-6; 8 bases map to TRBD1. The CDR3 has 14 residues. After removal of 3 bases from V and 7 bases from J, the junction contained 5 bases not matched to a gene. Germline V gives CDR1 GTSNPN, CDR2 SVGIG (reference sequence). Combining the CDR3 with reference TRBV30 and TRBJ1-6 gives the whole variable domain SQTIHQWPATLVQPVGSPLSLECTVEGTSNPNLYWYRQAAGRGLQLLFYSVGIGQISSEVPQNLSASRPQDRQFILSSKKLLLSDSGFYLCAWSQGAGNSPLHFGNGTRLTVT.

V usage is TRBV7-9 and J usage is TRBJ2-1; D call uncertain. The CDR3 contains 15 residues. V was shortened by 1 base and J by 5 bases, with 12 bases between the two germline ends. Germline CDR1 SEHNR, CDR2 FQNEAQ (reference sequence). For the CDR3, the DNA is TGTGCCAGCAGCTTAGTTGTTTTGGCGGACAATGAGCAGTTCTTC. Encoded protein: CASSLVVLADNEQFF.

CDR3 nucleotide sequence: TGCGCCAGCAGCCAAGATTCACAGGGGCCCCTCAATGAGCAGTTCTTC. Residues: CASSQDSQGPLNEQFF. The chain combines TRBV4-1 with TRBJ2-1; 7 nucleotides match TRBD1. Germline V CDR1 and CDR2: MGHRA, YSYEKL. The CDR3 is made up of 16 amino acids. Trimming cost V 0 bases and J 6 bases; bases outside gene matches: 8.

V gene TRBV27 combines with J gene TRBJ2-7; 7 bases line up with TRBD2. Trimming removed 4 bases from V and 7 bases from J; junction bases left unmatched: 1. CDR1 MNHEY and CDR2 SMNVEV come from the germline V gene (reference sequence). The CDR3 has 11 amino acids. In nucleotides, the CDR3 is TGTGCCAGCAGTTGGGAGGGGGAGCAGTACTTC. It translates to CASSWEGEQYF.

J is TRBJ2-2 and V is TRBV7-2; the D gene is possibly TRBD1 (5 bases). Between the trimmed V and J ends, which lost 0 bases and 2 bases, there was a span of 10 bases. The CDR3 totals 16 residues. Germline V lookup: CDR1 SGHTA, CDR2 FQGNSA. The CDR3 loop is CASSLAPGINTGELFF. CDR3 DNA: TGTGCCAGCAGCTTAGCGCCAGGGATAAACACCGGGGAGCTGTTTTTT.

The chain recombines TRBV2 with TRBJ1-2; 9 bases are shared with TRBD1. V lost 7 bases to trimming and J lost 8 bases; unmatched junction nucleotides: 5. CDR3 length equals 12 residues. Germline V gene sequence: CDR1 SNHLY, CDR2 FYNNEI. The CDR3 protein is CASIPTGGGYTF. CDR3 nucleotide sequence: TGTGCCAGCATTCCGACAGGGGGAGGCTACACCTTC.

Comments on this clone: This specimen includes other DNA sequences encoding the same CDR3. This chain uses TRBV7-9 with TRBJ2-7; no clear D. Trimming took off 1 base at V and 4 bases at J, with 5 bases between the two ends. This CDR3 is built from 12 residues. Germline CDR1 is SEHNR and CDR2 is FQNEAQ (reference sequence). The CDR3 loop reads CASSLVVYEQYF. For the CDR3, the DNA is TGTGCCAGCAGCTTAGTCGTTTACGAGCAGTACTTC.

The genes are TRBV7-2 and TRBJ2-7; unclear D gene. CDR3 length: 12 residues. CDR1 is SGHTA and CDR2 is FQGNSA in the germline V gene. V lost 4 bases to trimming and J lost 4 bases, with 8 bases between them. This CDR3 is CASSYLQYEQYF. CDR3 DNA: TGTGCCAGCAGCTACCTTCAGTACGAGCAGTACTTC.

The chain carries TRBV10-3 and TRBJ1-2, with D hard to call. Trimming shortened V by 0 bases and J by 8 bases, and 10 bases separated the two germline ends. The germline gives CDR1 ENHRY, CDR2 SYGVKD. The CDR3 consists of 13 residues. This CDR3 is CAISESWAWGYTF. CDR3 bases: TGTGCCATCAGTGAGTCGTGGGCTTGGGGCTACACCTTC.

The chain is built from TRBV19 and TRBJ2-7; 11 positions agree with TRBD2. V trimming: 10 bases; J trimming: 4 bases; junction bases outside the gene matches: 12. Germline loops: CDR1 LNHDA, CDR2 SQIVND (reference sequence). The CDR3 is 15 residues long. Written as DNA, the CDR3 is TGTGCCACCACCCCCATAGCGGGAGGGCCTTACGAGCAGTACTTC. Its protein product is CATTPIAGGPYEQYF.

V and J are TRBV29-1 and TRBJ2-7; 10 nucleotides align to TRBD1. CDR3 length: 14 residues. Trimming removed 7 bases from V and 5 bases from J; junction bases left unmatched: 11. CDR1 is SQVTM, CDR2 ANQGSEA, per germline. The CDR3 DNA reads TGCAGCGCGAGCCGACAGGGGGCTCAGAACGAGCAGTACTTC. This sequence encodes CSASRQGAQNEQYF.